This is a list of T cell receptor beta chains from one sample in a study of T cell repertoires in cytomegalovirus infection. TCRdb ran MiXCR on the reads and lists one entry per CDR3 protein. The data hold a few hundred thousand distinct CDR3 sequences, with around 18% observed a single time. What was sequenced was PBMCs. These receptor sequences come from a human donor in good health (CMV status not recorded). Some clones in this sample may be carry-over from other donors' samples. Both conserved end residues are part of each CDR3. Each record gives: V gene, CDR3 length, CDR3 protein.

>TRBV19|14
CASSIVQGQPGYTF
>TRBV12-3/TRBV12-4|14
CASSRRGGTNGYTF
>TRBV6-1|14
CASSELGQSYEQYF
>TRBV23-1|16
CASSNTPGGAGNTIYF
>TRBV7-2|15
CASSLGAGAIGPLHF
>TRBV11-2|14
CASSVDYSTDTQYF
>TRBV5-1|17
CASSSPVSGVRQETQYF
>TRBV19|20
CASSISAAGGALFVNTEAFF
>TRBV15|14
CATSRDPAAYEQYF
>TRBV11-2|15
CASSRRPNPQETQYF
>TRBV2|15
CASSDIGATNEKLFF
>TRBV7-2|14
CASSLGGGEDTQYF
>TRBV2|15
CASSVDAGQKNIQYF
>TRBV7-2|15
CASGVAGGMTDTQYF
>TRBV19|15
CASSIGPGQAYEQYF
>TRBV7-9|17
CASSTSGPSGFSYEQYF
>TRBV7-2|12
CASSPPSGPLHF
>TRBV11-2|15
CASRPDRGGGETQYF
>TRBV12-3/TRBV12-4|15
CASSPRSGLTAEAFF
>TRBV20-1|12
CSASGGPGTQYF
>TRBV12-3/TRBV12-4|10
CASSFGGYTF
>TRBV5-6|13
CASSLVTGSPLHF
>TRBV9|15
CASSVLAGATDTQYF
>TRBV7-9|14
CASSGPGISYEQYF
>TRBV7-8|14
CASSPPGTHYGYTF
>TRBV20-1|14
CSARDGARAWTQYF
>TRBV7-9|17
CASSLTGGPYSNQPQHF
>TRBV6-6|15
CASTNLEGPHNEQFF
>TRBV20-1|15
CSARGTGVGTDTQYF